The 18 T cell receptor beta chains given below trace back to one sample, sequenced in a study of CD8+ T cells in alopecia areata. TCR sequencing used cDNA made by reverse transcription of extracted RNA. Profiling relied on immunoSEQ multiplex PCR, and the TCRdb table lists in-frame clones only, not all of them. The sample contains about 200,000 clones, over 45% of which appear only once. The treatment is: oral pan-JAK inhibitor, 5-10 mg twice daily. The source was CD4+ T cells sorted from blood, collected at week 24, from a patient treated with tofacitinib. The receptors derive from a human donor with alopecia areata.

V and J are TRBV2 and TRBJ2-3; TRBD2 is a possible D gene (5 bases). Trimming shortened V by 8 bases and J by 5 bases, and 8 bases separated the two germline ends. CDR1 and CDR2 from the germline V gene are SNHLY and FYNNEI. This CDR3 spans 11 amino acids. CDR3 protein: CASLEVDTQYF. In DNA form, the CDR3 reads TGTGCCAGCTTGGAGGTAGATACGCAGTATTTT. Full variable domain (missing parts from reference TRBV2 and TRBJ2-3): EPEVTQTPSHQVTQMGQEVILRCVPISNHLYFYWYRQILGQKVEFLVSFYNNEISEKSEIFDDQFSVERPDGSNFTLKIRSTKLEDSAMYFCASLEVDTQYFGPGTRLTVL.

V and J are TRBV18 and TRBJ2-5, with D unresolved. The CDR3 spans 16 residues. V was shortened by 2 bases and J by 5 bases, with 18 bases between the two germline ends. In germline, CDR1 is KGHSH, CDR2 LQKENI. The CDR3: CASSPISRTASETQYF. CDR3 sequence (DNA): TGTGCCAGCTCACCAATTAGTCGGACCGCATCCGAGACCCAGTACTTC.

The V call is TRBV27, the J call TRBJ2-4; D unresolved. Germline assignment: CDR1 MNHEY and CDR2 SMNVEV (reference sequence). The CDR3 sequence is 13 residues long. V was shortened by 6 bases and J by 1 base, with 7 bases between the two germline ends. The CDR3 region is CASREWAKNIQYF. In DNA form, the CDR3 reads TGTGCCAGCAGGGAGTGGGCCAAAAACATTCAGTACTTC.

In its sample, this clone was seen once. J is TRBJ1-6 and V is TRBV29-1; 9 nucleotides match TRBD1. Germline CDR1 is SQVTM and CDR2 is ANQGSEA. J was trimmed by 9 bases and V by 6 bases; bases with no gene match: 6. This CDR3 contains 13 residues. CDR3 bases: TGCAGCGTGGGACAGGGTGTGGGTTCACCCCTCCACTTT. Translating gives CSVGQGVGSPLHF. Supplemented by reference TRBV29-1 and TRBJ1-6, the full variable domain reads SAVISQKPSRDICQRGTSLTIQCQVDSQVTMMFWYRQQPGQSLTLIATANQGSEATYESGFVIDKFPISRPNLTFSTLTVSNMSPEDSSIYLCSVGQGVGSPLHFGNGTRLTVT.

J is TRBJ1-5 and V is TRBV23-1; D possibly corresponds to TRBD1 (5 bases). TRBV23-1 is an ORF, with its function uncertain. The CDR3 is 17 amino acids. V lost 1 base to trimming and J lost 5 bases, with 18 bases between them. CDR3 sequence: CASSQCEDGGGDQPQHF. In nucleotides, the CDR3 is TGCGCCAGCAGTCAATGCGAAGACGGGGGAGGGGATCAGCCCCAGCATTTT.

This sequence joins TRBV18 and TRBJ2-7, with D perhaps being TRBD1 or TRBD2 (5 bases each). Germline-derived CDR1 and CDR2 are KGHSH and LQKENI. This CDR3 is built from 16 residues. Deletions cut 3 bases from V and 3 bases from J, with 18 bases between. This CDR3 reads CASSPVPSGRNYEQYF. In DNA form, the CDR3 reads TGTGCCAGCTCACCGGTGCCTTCGGGACGGAACTACGAGCAGTACTTC. Full variable domain (remainder filled in from reference TRBV18 and TRBJ2-7): NAGVMQNPRHLVRRRGQEARLRCSPMKGHSHVYWYRQLPEEGLKFMVYLQKENIIDESGMPKERFSAEFPKEGPSILRIQQVVRGDSAAYFCASSPVPSGRNYEQYFGPGTRLTVT.

This sequence joins TRBV29-1 and TRBJ2-7; the D is unclear. The CDR3 covers 14 residues. Germline assignment: CDR1 SQVTM and CDR2 ANQGSEA. The V end was cut by 3 bases, the J end by 3 bases, with 15 bases between. The CDR3 bases are TGCAGCGTTGAGGAAGACGGCCAAGGCTACGAGCAGTACTTC. Encoded protein: CSVEEDGQGYEQYF.

The V and J genes are TRBV7-2 and TRBJ1-1; D may be TRBD1 (6 bases). Trimming left V 5 bases short and J 2 bases short, with 9 bases between. Germline values: CDR1 SGHTA, CDR2 FQGNSA. The CDR3 is 13 amino acids. The CDR3 nucleotides read TGTGCCAGCAGCAGGACAGTCAACACTGAAGCTTTCTTT. Its protein is CASSRTVNTEAFF.

The CDR3, as DNA: TGCGCCAGCAGCCCGGGGTGGACACGGGCCTACGAGCAGTACTTC. Protein product: CASSPGWTRAYEQYF. The chain has TRBV5-1 and TRBJ2-7, with D perhaps being TRBD1 or TRBD2 (5 bases each). Trimming stripped 4 bases from V and 2 bases from J, with 16 bases between. Germline CDR1 is SGHRS and CDR2 is YFSETQ. The CDR3 sequence is 15 residues long.

The chain's CDR3 is CASSSGTGVYGYTF. The CDR3 DNA is TGTGCCAGCAGTTCCGGGACAGGGGTATATGGCTACACCTTC. The rearrangement uses TRBV6-5 and TRBJ1-2, with TRBD1 identical over 10 bases. CDR1 is MNHEY, CDR2 SVGAGI, per germline. Trimming removed 4 bases from V and 5 bases from J; junction bases left unmatched: 4. This CDR3 has 14 amino acids.

As regards this clone: Given the absence of the conserved phenylalanine or tryptophan at the CDR3 end, a read error is likely. This rearrangement joins TRBV30 to TRBJ2-7; weak D call: TRBD1 (6 bases). Trimming left V 5 bases short and J 5 bases short, with 13 bases between. The CDR3 is 12 amino acids. Germline lookup yields CDR1 GTSNPN and CDR2 SVGIG (reference sequence). CDR3 residues: CAWDRDTDEQYL. The DNA of the CDR3 is TGTGCCTGGGACCGGGACACCGACGAGCAGTACCTC.

This clone was observed once. CDR3 amino acids: CASSLGTSDEQYF. DNA for the CDR3: TGTGCCAGCAGCTTAGGGACTAGCGACGAGCAGTACTTC. The V and J genes are TRBV5-6 and TRBJ2-7; 10 positions match TRBD2. The CDR3 has 13 residues. The V and J ends lost 2 bases and 5 bases, in that order; junction bases with no gene match: 1. Germline assignment: CDR1 SGHDT and CDR2 YYEEEE.

The chain couples TRBV7-3 to TRBJ2-2, with D perhaps given as TRBD1 or TRBD2 (5 bases each). The CDR3 is made up of 15 amino acids. Trimming removed 2 bases at V and 2 bases at J, with 9 bases between. Germline values: CDR1 SGHTA, CDR2 FQGTGA. The CDR3 DNA reads as TGTGCCAGCAGCTTACAGGGAGTCAACACCGGGGAGCTGTTTTTT. Amino acids: CASSLQGVNTGELFF.

The V and J genes are TRBV29-1 and TRBJ2-3, with TRBD1 matching 8 bases. V trimming: 2 bases; J trimming: 4 bases; junction bases outside the gene matches: 8. Germline CDR1 SQVTM, CDR2 ANQGSEA. The CDR3 extends over 15 amino acids. CDR3 sequence (DNA): TGCAGCGTTGAAACCGGGACAGGCTCCCCAGATACGCAGTATTTT. As protein: CSVETGTGSPDTQYF.

This clone was detected only a few times. The chain employs TRBV10-3 and TRBJ2-5; no firm D call. Germline lookup yields CDR1 ENHRY and CDR2 SYGVKD. This CDR3 has 13 amino acids. Trimming took 10 bases from V and 5 from J, leaving 17 bases between them. The CDR3 loop reads CATPEKARETQYF. CDR3 coding DNA: TGTGCCACACCAGAGAAGGCGAGGGAGACCCAGTACTTC.

Only a few counts were recorded for this clone. The chain uses TRBV5-1 and TRBJ2-7; D not resolved. Deletions cut 2 bases from V and 0 bases from J, with 0 bases between. Germline CDR1 and CDR2: SGHRS and YFSETQ. The CDR3 contains 11 residues. CDR3 sequence (DNA): TGCGCCAGCAGCTTCTCCTACGAGCAGTACTTC. Its protein product is CASSFSYEQYF.

The gene calls are TRBV6-6 and TRBJ1-5, with D uncertain. The length of the CDR3 is 14 residues. Germline V gene data show CDR1 as MNHNY and CDR2 as SVGAGI (reference sequence). The V and J ends lost 2 bases and 9 bases respectively, with 14 bases between them. The CDR3 DNA follows: TGTGCCAGCAGTTACGGACTCTCGGGTAGGCCCCAGCATTTT. The encoded protein is CASSYGLSGRPQHF.

V and J are TRBV5-4 and TRBJ2-2; no firm D call. The V end was cut by 2 bases, the J end by 5 bases, with 10 bases between. The CDR3 sequence is 14 residues long. CDR1 and CDR2 (germline): SGHNT, YYREEE (reference sequence). The CDR3 sequence is CASSFPRGTGELFF. The CDR3 DNA is TGTGCCAGCAGCTTCCCGCGTGGGACCGGGGAGCTGTTTTTT.